This TCR beta chain was profiled in a study of cytomegalovirus exposure and HLA in healthy donors. Findings and caveats of the study: Reports indicated that the classifier achieved high specificity and sensitivity in diagnosing cytomegalovirus status. Specificity of a few CMV-associated chains for CMV antigens was verified in vitro.

Researchers ran the PCR with 60 Vbeta and 13 Jbeta primers. Only in-frame clones appear in the TCRdb table, and some are missing; sequencing was by immunoSEQ multiplex PCR. The sample records 150,000 or so clones, around 82% being singletons. The CDR3 contains 13 residues. The V gene lost 3 bases and the J gene lost 7 bases, with 13 bases spanning the gap. Germline CDR1 is MGHDK and CDR2 is SYGVNS. Worth noting for this clone: Its antigen is unidentified.

Sequenced material: PBMCs. The sequence derives from a boy aged 2 to 10 in good health and CMV-seronegative. The rearrangement uses TRBV25-1 and TRBJ2-7; D is possibly TRBD1 (5 bases). In nucleotides, the CDR3 is TGTGCCAGCAGTGACAGGGTGGTCCCAGAGCAGTACTTC. The encoded protein is CASSDRVVPEQYF.